These 16 T cell receptor beta chains were sequenced from one sample in a study of blood T cells in healthy people across ages (dated by TCRdb to about 2015). Library preparation was by 5' RACE. The data were produced on an Illumina HiSeq 2500. The second PCR ran for roughly 6 to 11 cycles and used a J-beta primer mix along with a sample-barcoded 5' primer. TCRdb handled the public reads itself, with Q25 trimming in fastp and clone calling in MiXCR, and kept productive beta chains. A single entry per CDR3 protein holds the most common genes and DNA from its merged rows. For this sample there are fewer than 600,000 distinct CDR3 sequences; about 26% appear just once. The leading ten clones occupy 3% to 4% of the sample. These data were also reused for a study on T cells of mothers and their children.

The sequenced sample was blood. The receptors were gathered from a boy aged 2-15 years in good health.

This clonotype was seen ten or more times. The chain couples TRBV20-1 to TRBJ2-5; unclear D gene. The CDR3 covers 16 residues. V gave up 6 bases and J gave up 4 bases, with 24 bases separating them. Looked up from germline, CDR1 is DFQATT and CDR2 is SNEGSKA (reference sequence). As DNA, the CDR3 is TGCAGTGCCGGCCCCGGCCGGCTGGGTGCCAGAGAGACCCAGTACTTC. Its translation: CSAGPGRLGARETQYF.

The J gene is TRBJ2-5, the V gene TRBV7-9; 11 bases agree with TRBD2. The end of the DNA is better explained by TRBJ2-1, so the J call may be wrong. The CDR3 loop spans 14 amino acids. Germline CDR1 and CDR2: SEHNR and FQNEAQ (reference sequence). DNA for the CDR3: TGTGCCAGCAAGCCTAGCGGGAGGCCCGGGGAGCAGTTCTTC. The encoded protein is CASKPSGRPGEQFF.

This clonotype was detected only a few times. The V call is TRBV15, the J call TRBJ2-7; the D gene is possibly TRBD1 (7 bases). The V end lost 0 bases, the J end lost 3 bases, and 12 bases lay between the germline ends. This CDR3 has 15 amino acids. Germline CDR1 reads LNHNV; CDR2 reads YYDKDF (reference sequence). CDR3 protein: CATSRDPGGNYEQYF. The CDR3 nucleotides are TGTGCCACCAGCAGAGATCCAGGGGGGAACTACGAGCAGTACTTC.

The chain is built from TRBV20-1 and TRBJ2-7; TRBD2 matches at 7 bases. The J call may be faulty, since TRBJ2-1 better matches the DNA end. Germline CDR1 reads DFQATT; CDR2 reads SNEGSKA (reference sequence). The CDR3 contains 15 residues. CDR3 nucleotides: TGCAGTGCGGAGGCCGGGCGGGGGTGGCCCAGGGTGCAGTTCTTC. This gives the protein CSAEAGRGWPRVQFF.

The V gene is TRBV5-1, the J gene TRBJ2-7, with 11 bases that match TRBD1. The germline V gene has CDR1 SGHRS and CDR2 YFSETQ. The J segment lost 3 bases and the V segment lost 4 bases, leaving 9 bases of the junction unmatched. The CDR3 loop spans 16 amino acids. CDR3 residues: CASSIGQGAFNYEQYF. In nucleotides, the CDR3 is TGCGCCAGCAGCATAGGACAGGGGGCGTTCAACTACGAGCAGTACTTC.

The genes are TRBV27 and TRBJ1-6, with a weak D call TRBD1 (6 bases). The CDR3 is 14 amino acids. Germline V gene lookup returns CDR1 MNHEY and CDR2 SMNVEV (reference sequence). V was pared by 5 bases and J by 9 bases, with 14 bases between. The CDR3 coding sequence is TGTGCCAGCAGTCTCCGGGACACTCGTTCACCCCTCCACTTT. As protein: CASSLRDTRSPLHF.

This rearrangement joins TRBV20-1 to TRBJ1-1; tentatively, D is TRBD1 (6 bases). The CDR3 has 15 residues. Trimming took off 6 bases at V and 2 bases at J, with 19 bases between the two ends. The germline V gene encodes CDR1 DFQATT and CDR2 SNEGSKA (reference sequence). CDR3 residues: CSAMGATVKNTEAFF. The DNA for the CDR3 is TGCAGTGCAATGGGGGCGACAGTTAAAAACACTGAAGCTTTCTTT.

CDR3 nucleotide sequence: TGTGCCAGCAGCAAACGACTCGGGGTCGAAGAGACCCAGTACTTC. Its protein is CASSKRLGVEETQYF. The chain links TRBV21-1 to TRBJ2-5. TRBV21-1 is an annotated pseudogene. CDR3 length: 15 residues.

In its sample, this clonotype was seen a few times. V gene TRBV3-1 combines with J gene TRBJ2-3; no clear D. Germline assignment: CDR1 LGHDT and CDR2 YNNKEL (reference sequence). CDR3 length: 12 residues. V lost 3 bases and J lost 6, with 7 bases in between. The CDR3 DNA is TGTGCCAGCAGCCAGGGCTGGGATACGCAGTATTTT. Its protein is CASSQGWDTQYF.

For the CDR3, the DNA is TGTGCCAGCACGTACCCGGGACAGGGGGCTTTCGAGCAGTACTTC. Translating gives CASTYPGQGAFEQYF. V gene TRBV2 combines with J gene TRBJ2-5, with 12 bases identical to TRBD1. Near its end, the DNA agrees better with TRBJ2-7, so the J call may be wrong. The germline V gene has CDR1 SNHLY and CDR2 FYNNEI. The CDR3 is 15 residues long.

This sequence joins TRBV29-1 and TRBJ1-2, with D tentatively TRBD1 (5 bases). The germline V gene encodes CDR1 SQVTM and CDR2 ANQGSEA. CDR3 length equals 14 residues. The germline V and J ends were trimmed by 1 base and 8 bases, with 17 bases remaining between them. The CDR3 spells CSVEARWGPGGYTF. The CDR3 nucleotides read TGCAGCGTTGAAGCGAGATGGGGCCCGGGAGGCTACACCTTC.

The rearrangement joins TRBV10-3 to TRBJ1-1; 7 nucleotides agree with TRBD1. The CDR3 sequence is 15 residues long. The V and J ends lost 3 bases and 5 bases, in that order; junction bases with no gene match: 9. Germline CDR1 is ENHRY and CDR2 is SYGVKD. In nucleotides, the CDR3 is TGTGCCATCAGTGAAGAGGGGGCGCGTAGAACTGAAGCTTTCTTT. Encoded protein: CAISEEGARRTEAFF.

V usage is TRBV29-1 and J usage is TRBJ1-1, with D possibly TRBD1 on 6 matching bases. The CDR3 length is 12 residues. The V gene lost 8 bases and the J gene lost 2 bases, with 12 bases spanning the gap. Germline CDR1 reads SQVTM; CDR2 reads ANQGSEA. For the CDR3, the DNA is TGCAGCTCCACAGGGCCAAACACTGAAGCTTTCTTT. Amino acid sequence: CSSTGPNTEAFF.

In its sample, this clonotype was seen a few times. V is TRBV7-9 and J is TRBJ2-1, with a possible D match to TRBD2 (6 bases). This CDR3 is 16 amino acids long. The V end was cut by 3 bases, the J end by 2 bases, with 14 bases between. Germline CDR1 reads SEHNR; CDR2 reads FQNEAQ (reference sequence). Written as DNA, the CDR3 is TGTGCCAGCAGCTTTCGGGGTCGGGAGACCTACAATGAGCAGTTCTTC. Amino acids: CASSFRGRETYNEQFF.

The rearrangement links TRBV5-1 to TRBJ2-3; possibly TRBD1 or TRBD2 for D (6 bases each). Deletions cut 1 base from V and 2 bases from J, with 14 bases between. The CDR3 totals 16 residues. The germline CDR1 and CDR2 sequences are SGHRS and YFSETQ. CDR3 region: CASSLRGEPTTDTQYF. The DNA of the CDR3 is TGCGCCAGCAGCTTGAGGGGGGAGCCTACCACAGATACGCAGTATTTT.

The chain uses TRBV20-1 and TRBJ2-4; D perhaps matches TRBD1 (5 bases). Trimming shortened V by 5 bases and J by 5 bases, and 13 bases separated the two germline ends. Germline CDR1 reads DFQATT; CDR2 reads SNEGSKA (reference sequence). The CDR3 is 13 amino acids. The CDR3 reads CSAGGRVENIQYF. The CDR3 bases are TGCAGTGCTGGCGGCAGGGTGGAAAACATTCAGTACTTC.